These 9 T cell receptor beta chains were all obtained from the same sample, sequenced in a study of cytomegalovirus exposure and HLA in healthy donors (TCRdb year 2017). Library method: the immunoSEQ multiplex PCR assay. The multiplex PCR relied on a mix of 60 forward primers for TCR Vbeta segments and 13 reverse primers for TCR Jbeta segments. This is the immuneACCESS table as TCRdb keeps it, with only in-frame sequences that have V and J called. A part of the clones is gone; compared with another copy, unresolved V genes explain less than half, and the rest is unexplained. The table for this sample lists over 250,000 clones; 72% of them were counted only once. The top ten clones comprise over 2% of the sample. Sequenced input: PBMCs. Receptor source: a female donor in good health and CMV-seronegative.

This clone was picked up a small number of times. The chain is built from TRBV5-1 and TRBJ2-7; D uncertain. Trimming removed 2 bases from V and 3 bases from J, with 6 bases in between. The CDR3 totals 12 residues. Germline V gene sequence: CDR1 SGHRS, CDR2 YFSETQ. The CDR3 region is CASSFNSYEQYF. CDR3 nucleotide sequence: TGCGCCAGCAGCTTCAACAGCTACGAGCAGTACTTC.

This clone was seen more than once but under ten times. V usage is TRBV27 and J usage is TRBJ2-7; weak D call: TRBD2 (6 bases). Looked up from germline, CDR1 is MNHEY and CDR2 is SMNVEV (reference sequence). This CDR3 spans 15 amino acids. V lost 4 bases and J lost 2, with 15 bases in between. The CDR3 region has the DNA TGTGCCAGCAGTTCTCGTAGTACGGGGGCCTACGAGCAGTACTTC. This codes for CASSSRSTGAYEQYF.

The chain carries TRBV18 and TRBJ1-4; D remains unclear. Trimming removed 0 bases at V and 8 bases at J, with 7 bases between. The CDR3 sequence is 13 residues long. CDR1 is KGHSH and CDR2 is LQKENI in the germline V gene. The CDR3 bases are TGTGCCAGCTCACCACCCTTTGAGGAAAAACTGTTTTTT. This codes for CASSPPFEEKLFF.

This clone appeared a few times. The chain carries TRBV6-5 and TRBJ1-2, with D possibly being TRBD1 (6 bases). CDR1 is MNHEY and CDR2 is SVGAGI in the germline V gene. CDR3 length: 11 amino acids. Trimming took 9 bases from V and 4 from J, leaving 9 bases between them. CDR3 protein: CASGQIYGYTF. The CDR3 DNA sequence: TGTGCCAGTGGACAGATCTATGGCTACACCTTC.

As regards this clone: At one of its ends the junction is not consistent with the germline gene, which may arise from a read error. This chain connects TRBV19 to TRBJ1-5; the D is unclear. This CDR3 is 13 amino acids long. Germline CDR1 is LNHDA and CDR2 is SQIVND (reference sequence). CDR3 in DNA: TGTGCCAGTAGTATGGGAGTCTCTGCTCCTCCGAATTTT. Its protein product is CASSMGVSAPPNF.

The chain links TRBV21-1 to TRBJ2-7; the table's D call, TRBD1, was not checked against the DNA. TRBV21-1 is a pseudogene. There are 16 residues in the CDR3. In DNA form, the CDR3 reads TGTGCCAGCCCCGACAGGGGAAGAGGTCCCGTCCACGAGCAGTACTTC. Protein: CASPDRGRGPVHEQYF.

The rearrangement links TRBV2 to TRBJ2-1; TRBD2 agrees at 11 bases. Per germline, CDR1 SNHLY and CDR2 FYNNEI. CDR3 size: 15 residues. Losses at the gene ends were 3 bases for V and 3 bases for J; bases not matched to a gene: 1. In DNA, the CDR3 is TGTGCCAGCAGTGAGACTAGCGGGGTCTACAATGAGCAGTTCTTC. Amino acids: CASSETSGVYNEQFF.

V gene TRBV7-8 combines with J gene TRBJ2-7, with no clear D. The V end was cut by 2 bases, the J end by 2 bases, with 7 bases between. The germline CDR1 and CDR2 sequences are SGHVS and FQNEAQ. There are 13 residues in the CDR3. The CDR3 nucleotides are TGTGCCAGCAGCTTAACCACTGCCTACGAGCAGTACTTC. It is translated as CASSLTTAYEQYF. Using reference TRBV7-8 and TRBJ2-7 for the parts outside the CDR3, the full variable domain is GAGVSQSPRYKVAKRGQDVALRCDPISGHVSLFWYQQALGQGPEFLTYFQNEAQLDKSGLPSDRFFAERPEGSVSTLKIQRTQQEDSAVYLCASSLTTAYEQYFGPGTRLTVT.

The V gene is TRBV18, the J gene TRBJ1-5; 7 bases align to TRBD1. Germline loops: CDR1 KGHSH, CDR2 LQKENI. Trimming cost V 6 bases and J 7 bases; bases outside gene matches: 6. This CDR3 contains 13 residues. This chain's CDR3 is CASSTGSEQPQHF. The CDR3 nucleotides read TGTGCCAGCTCGACAGGGTCCGAGCAGCCCCAGCATTTT.